This entry features one T cell receptor (beta chain) sequence. Its antigen is unknown. Its ends do not fully match the called genes, so a read error is possible. With a constant-region primer, TCR beta cDNA was made from approximately 500 ng of total RNA. Researchers made the TCR beta libraries by running three nested multiplex PCR rounds with slightly modified ARM-PCR. A C-beta reverse primer was combined with TRBV1-TRBV30 forward primers in the first two PCR rounds, and each round had about 10 cycles. In TCRdb, the multiplex PCR reads were re-called with MiXCR into one record per CDR3 protein. This sample carries around 32,000 distinct CDR3 sequences, 60% to 85% of them seen once, and the ten largest clones take 36%. The CDR3 extends over 14 amino acids. CDR1 is ENHRY, CDR2 SYGVKD, per germline. Taking about 18-32 mg of unsorted bulk tissue, the authors co-extracted RNA and DNA. This record belongs to a study of tumor-infiltrating lymphocytes in primary liver carcinoma. Study-level information: Tumors measured roughly 4.2 to 11 cm and were stage T1-T3 N0M0. Study-wide results and limits: The top-250-clone fraction was significantly higher in tumors than in blood (p = 0.039).

This clonotype was obtained from a middle-aged man with primary liver carcinoma and hepatitis B virus infection. Sequenced sample: liver tumor tissue from sampling region 5. Subset here: tumor region T5, tumor centre. The J gene is TRBJ1-5, the V gene TRBV10-3; D gene uncertain. The CDR3 DNA follows: TGTGGCATCAGTGAATATGAGGGCGATAAGCCCCAGCATTTT. Its protein is CGISEYEGDKPQHF.